A selection of T cell receptor beta chains follows, all from one sample in a study of Graves' ophthalmopathy and Graves' hyperthyroidism. TCRdb re-called the multiplex PCR reads through MiXCR, storing one row per CDR3 protein. The sample has over 500,000 distinct CDR3 sequences; 22% are singletons. The material sequenced was peripheral blood. The receptor source for this set is a woman aged 18-29 years with stable Graves' hyperthyroidism. Some clones in this sample may be carry-over from other donors' samples. The CDR3 runs from the conserved cysteine through the conserved F or W. D genes are given only for firm matches. The size entry is marked missing in some rows and otherwise reads once, few, many or a size class.

many TRBJ1-2 TRBV2 TRBD1 TGTGCCAGCAAGGGACAGTTGGACTATGGCTACACCTTC CASKGQLDYGYTF
many TRBJ2-7 TRBV7-9 . TGTGCCAGCACGAGCGACTGGCCCTACGAGCAGTACTTC CASTSDWPYEQYF
. TRBJ1-6 TRBV6-9 . TGTGCCAGCAGTTACATTTTGATTTCACCCCTCCACTTT CASSYILISPLHF
few TRBJ2-5 TRBV12-3/TRBV12-4 TRBD1 TGTGCCAGCAGCATACCGGGACAGGGGGAGACCCAGTACTTC CASSIPGQGETQYF
many TRBJ1-2 TRBV12-3/TRBV12-4 . TGTGCCAGCAGTTTTGGCCCGGGCTACACCTTC CASSFGPGYTF
many TRBJ2-2 TRBV5-1 . TGCGCCAGCAGCTTCCGGGGGCGAGTCTACACCGGGGAGCTGTTTTTT CASSFRGRVYTGELFF
. TRBJ2-7 TRBV3-1 . TGTGCCAGCAGCCAAGAGGGGTTCAGCTCCTACGAGCAGTACTTC CASSQEGFSSYEQYF
many TRBJ2-7 TRBV29-1 TRBD1 TGCAGCGCAAAGACAGGGGGGGCCTACGAGCAGTACTTC CSAKTGGAYEQYF
many TRBJ2-2 TRBV25-1 . TGTGCCAGCAGTGAAGGGCTAGGGGCCACCGGGGAGCTGTTTTTT CASSEGLGATGELFF
many TRBJ2-7 TRBV5-5 TRBD1 TGTGCCAGCAGACTTGGACAGGGAGGTTTGTACGAGCAGTACTTC CASRLGQGGLYEQYF
many TRBJ2-2 TRBV6-1 TRBD1 TGTGCCAGCAGTGGACAGGGGCTAGGAGGGGAGCTGTTTTTT CASSGQGLGGELFF
many TRBJ2-2 TRBV29-1 . TGCAGCGTCGGACAGAGCACCGGGGAGCTGTTTTTT CSVGQSTGELFF
few TRBJ1-2 TRBV9 TRBD1 TGTGCCAGCAGCGGACAGGGGGCCTCGGGTAACTATGGCTACACCTTC CASSGQGASGNYGYTF
many TRBJ2-5 TRBV27 . TGTGCCAGCAGCCCAAGGCGCCAAGAGACCCAGTACTTC CASSPRRQETQYF
many TRBJ2-6 TRBV6-7 . TGTGCCAGCAGTTACATGGGACACTCAGACTCTGGGGCCAACGTCCTGACTTTC CASSYMGHSDSGANVLTF
once TRBJ2-5 TRBV19 . TGTGCCAGTAGTATAGATTACGGAACAGGCATCCAAGAGACCCAGTACTTC CASSIDYGTGIQETQYF
many TRBJ1-1 TRBV12-3/TRBV12-4 . TGTGCCAGCCTGATTGTGGCGGGACGGGAAGCTTTCTTT CASLIVAGREAFF
many TRBJ1-2 TRBV10-1 TRBD1 TGCGCCAGCAGTGCCGAACAGGGGCGCGGCTACACCTTC CASSAEQGRGYTF